The 32 T cell receptor beta chains listed next were all sequenced from one sample in a study of blood T cell repertoires in COVID-19. Generated by immunoSEQ multiplex PCR, the TCRdb table keeps only in-frame clones and is missing some. This table has 110,000 to 150,000 clones, 87% appearing once. The specimen was peripheral blood. These receptors came from a woman aged 40 to 50 with acute or convalescent COVID-19.

The chain is built from TRBV30 and TRBJ1-1; 8 nucleotides match TRBD1. This CDR3 comprises 15 residues. The germline V gene has CDR1 GTSNPN and CDR2 SVGIG (reference sequence). Trimming took 4 bases from V and 1 from J; bases not matched to a gene: 8. The CDR3 protein is CAWTQGAEGNTEAFF. The CDR3 bases are TGTGCCTGGACCCAGGGGGCAGAAGGGAACACTGAAGCTTTCTTT. Combining the CDR3 with reference TRBV30 and TRBJ1-1 gives the whole variable domain SQTIHQWPATLVQPVGSPLSLECTVEGTSNPNLYWYRQAAGRGLQLLFYSVGIGQISSEVPQNLSASRPQDRQFILSSKKLLLSDSGFYLCAWTQGAEGNTEAFFGQGTRLTVV.

The rearrangement joins TRBV3-1 (or the pseudogene TRBV3-2) to TRBJ1-2; 8 nucleotides align to TRBD1. Losses at the gene ends were 6 bases for V and 1 base for J; bases not matched to a gene: 7. Germline V lookup: CDR1 LGHDT, CDR2 YNNKEL (reference sequence). The CDR3 covers 15 residues. The CDR3 DNA sequence: TGTGCCAGCAGAATTCAGGGGGCCCTTAACTATGGCTACACCTTC. This gives the protein CASRIQGALNYGYTF.

V usage is TRBV10-3 and J usage is TRBJ1-1, with D hard to call. The CDR3 runs to 13 residues. Germline V CDR1 and CDR2: ENHRY, SYGVKD. Trimming shortened V by 9 bases and J by 3 bases, and 14 bases separated the two germline ends. The CDR3, as DNA: TGTGCCATTTCCGAGATACCGCACACTGAAGCTTTCTTT. Translating gives CAISEIPHTEAFF.

In DNA, the CDR3 is TGTGCCACCAGTGAGTACTCGGGACAGGGAGGAGAGACCCAGTACTTC. It specifies CATSEYSGQGGETQYF. V is TRBV24-1 and J is TRBJ2-5, with 9 bases aligning to TRBD1. The CDR3 contains 16 residues. The germline gives CDR1 KGHDR, CDR2 SFDVKD. With 4 bases clipped from V and 4 bases from J, the junction kept 9 bases outside the gene matches.

V gene TRBV2 combines with J gene TRBJ1-1; D unclear. The CDR3 totals 14 residues. Germline loops: CDR1 SNHLY, CDR2 FYNNEI. Trimming removed 7 bases at V and 0 bases at J, with 12 bases between. In nucleotides, the CDR3 is TGTGCCAGCATCTCAGTTGCCATGAACACTGAAGCTTTCTTT. Amino acids: CASISVAMNTEAFF. The full variable domain, completed using reference TRBV2 and TRBJ1-1, is EPEVTQTPSHQVTQMGQEVILRCVPISNHLYFYWYRQILGQKVEFLVSFYNNEISEKSEIFDDQFSVERPDGSNFTLKIRSTKLEDSAMYFCASISVAMNTEAFFGQGTRLTVV.

The chain carries TRBV9 and TRBJ1-1; no clear D. V was shortened by 0 bases and J by 6 bases, with 18 bases between the two germline ends. Germline CDR1 and CDR2: SGDLS and YYNGEE. The CDR3 contains 16 residues. For the CDR3, the DNA is TGTGCCAGCAGCGTAGTGCCTGTTACTGAGTTCGCTGAAGCTTTCTTT. Its translation: CASSVVPVTEFAEAFF.

The chain is built from TRBV6-2 or TRBV6-3 and TRBJ2-1; D is possibly TRBD1 (5 bases). V lost 6 bases, J lost 3 bases, and 15 bases lay in between. Germline CDR1 MNHEY, CDR2 SVGEGT. CDR3 length equals 15 residues. The CDR3 bases are TGTGCCAGCAGCTCCCAGGGTAGTGGCTACAATGAGCAGTTCTTC. This sequence encodes CASSSQGSGYNEQFF.

This clone was seen a single time. This chain links TRBV5-1 with TRBJ2-1; TRBD1 aligns across 8 bases. Trimming cost V 2 bases and J 0 bases; bases outside gene matches: 1. Per the germline V gene, CDR1 is SGHRS and CDR2 is YFSETQ. CDR3 length: 15 residues. Here the CDR3 DNA reads TGCGCCAGCAGCTTAGGGACAGGCTCCTACAATGAGCAGTTCTTC. It yields the protein CASSLGTGSYNEQFF.

This chain connects TRBV4-2 to TRBJ2-5; 8 bases line up with TRBD2. There are 18 residues in the CDR3. V was clipped by 0 bases and J by 2 bases; unmatched bases: 11. CDR1 and CDR2 from the germline V gene are LGHNA and YNFKEQ. The CDR3 DNA sequence: TGTGCCAGCAGCCAAGATCGAGGGAGCGGGAGTACTCAAGAGACCCAGTACTTC. Protein sequence: CASSQDRGSGSTQETQYF.

The rearrangement joins TRBV19 to TRBJ1-5, with 10 bases lining up with TRBD1. This CDR3 comprises 19 residues. Looked up from germline, CDR1 is LNHDA and CDR2 is SQIVND (reference sequence). V trimming: 2 bases; J trimming: 2 bases; junction bases outside the gene matches: 12. Here the CDR3 reads CASSIRPTTGGYGNQPQHF. The CDR3, as DNA: TGTGCCAGTAGTATACGACCTACGACAGGGGGCTATGGCAATCAGCCCCAGCATTTT.

The rearrangement joins TRBV2 to TRBJ2-3; TRBD2 is a possible D gene (5 bases). V lost 6 bases and J 3 bases, leaving 13 bases between the germline ends. This CDR3 region has 14 residues. Germline CDR1 SNHLY, CDR2 FYNNEI. In nucleotides, the CDR3 is TGTGCCAGCAGCCCCGTGACGGGAACAGATACGCAGTATTTT. It encodes CASSPVTGTDTQYF. Drawing the rest from reference TRBV2 and TRBJ2-3, the complete variable domain is EPEVTQTPSHQVTQMGQEVILRCVPISNHLYFYWYRQILGQKVEFLVSFYNNEISEKSEIFDDQFSVERPDGSNFTLKIRSTKLEDSAMYFCASSPVTGTDTQYFGPGTRLTVL.

The chain carries TRBV25-1 and TRBJ1-4; TRBD1 matches at 8 bases. The length of the CDR3 is 15 residues. Germline lookup yields CDR1 MGHDK and CDR2 SYGVNS. The trim removed 1 base at V and 4 bases at J, leaving 2 bases unmatched. The CDR3 region has the DNA TGTGCCAGCAGTGAATTGGACAGGGTTAATGAAAAACTGTTTTTT. Its protein product is CASSELDRVNEKLFF.

The chain carries TRBV3-1 (or the pseudogene TRBV3-2) and TRBJ2-5; D may be TRBD2 (5 bases). This CDR3 region has 16 residues. Trimming pared 1 base from V and 5 bases from J, leaving 17 bases between. CDR1 LGHDT and CDR2 YNNKEL come from the germline V gene (reference sequence). This chain's CDR3 is CASSQVVGKRVETQYF. The CDR3 DNA follows: TGTGCCAGCAGCCAAGTCGTCGGGAAACGGGTGGAGACCCAGTACTTC.

The CDR3 region is CASSQEARLEAFF. The CDR3 DNA is TGTGCCAGCAGCCAAGAGGCCCGCCTTGAAGCTTTCTTT. The V call is TRBV14, the J call TRBJ1-1, with D hard to call. The CDR3 has 13 amino acids. V gave up 0 bases and J gave up 7 bases, with 9 bases separating them. Germline V CDR1 and CDR2: SGHDN, FVKESK.

In its sample, this clone was seen once. The DNA for the CDR3 is TGTGCCAGCAGCTTGGAGGGACTGATCTCTGGGGCCAACGTCCTGACTTTC. Its protein product is CASSLEGLISGANVLTF. V gene TRBV2 combines with J gene TRBJ2-6; weak D call: TRBD2 (6 bases). Germline CDR1 is SNHLY and CDR2 is FYNNEI. The CDR3 length is 17 residues. V shed 6 bases and J shed 0 bases, with 15 bases lying between them.

The V and J genes are TRBV7-2 and TRBJ2-7; D call uncertain. Per the germline V gene, CDR1 is SGHTA and CDR2 is FQGNSA. The V end was cut by 1 base, the J end by 2 bases, with 9 bases between. The CDR3 is 14 amino acids. As DNA, the CDR3 is TGTGCCAGCAGCTTAGGCGGCAGACCCTACGAGCAGTACTTC. Residues: CASSLGGRPYEQYF.

A few counts support this clone. The rearrangement links TRBV19 to TRBJ2-5, with 12 bases aligning to TRBD2. There are 15 residues in the CDR3. The V gene's germline CDR1 is LNHDA and CDR2 SQIVND (reference sequence). J gave up 5 bases and V 5 bases, and 6 bases lay outside the gene matches. CDR3 sequence: CASSSTSGSGETQYF. CDR3 nucleotides: TGTGCCAGTAGTTCGACTAGCGGGAGTGGGGAGACCCAGTACTTC. The full variable domain, in which reference TRBV19 and TRBJ2-5 provide the parts outside the CDR3, is DGGITQSPKYLFRKEGQNVTLSCEQNLNHDAMYWYRQDPGQGLRLIYYSQIVNDFQKGDIAEGYSVSREKKESFPLTVTSAQKNPTAFYLCASSSTSGSGETQYFGPGTRLLVL.

In regard to this clone: A junction end diverges from the germline sequence, so it may reflect a read error. The V gene is TRBV13, the J gene TRBJ2-7, with 8 bases aligning to TRBD1. The V gene's germline CDR1 is PRHDT and CDR2 FYEKMQ (reference sequence). The CDR3 runs to 13 residues. CDR3 nucleotide sequence: TGTGCCAGCAGCTTATCCAGGACAGGGCTACCCCACTTC. Its protein product is CASSLSRTGLPHF.

The V call is TRBV28, the J call TRBJ1-6; D is undetermined. There are 10 residues in the CDR3. Germline values: CDR1 MDHEN, CDR2 SYDVKM. Trimming stripped 5 bases from V and 13 bases from J, with 6 bases between. The CDR3 spells CASSNQPLHF. The CDR3 DNA sequence: TGTGCCAGCAGTAATCAGCCCCTCCACTTT.

The V gene is TRBV6-2 or TRBV6-3, the J gene TRBJ2-7; D might be TRBD1 (5 bases). Trimming took off 0 bases at V and 0 bases at J, with 12 bases between the two ends. This CDR3 is built from 16 residues. The V gene's germline CDR1 is MNHEY and CDR2 SVGEGT. CDR3 sequence reads: CASSYSKGPGSYEQYF. Written as DNA, the CDR3 is TGTGCCAGCAGTTACTCGAAGGGGCCGGGCTCCTACGAGCAGTACTTC.

CDR3 sequence (DNA): TGCGCCAGCAGCCCGGGGGAGGGCTTTTCACCCCTCCACTTT. Its protein is CASSPGEGFSPLHF. J is TRBJ1-6 and V is TRBV5-1; possible D gene TRBD1, 5 bases. This CDR3 comprises 14 residues. In germline, CDR1 is SGHRS, CDR2 YFSETQ. Trimming cost V 4 bases and J 9 bases, with 14 bases left between them.

This chain connects TRBV7-2 to TRBJ1-2, with 10 bases that match TRBD1. The CDR3 loop spans 14 amino acids. Germline CDR1 and CDR2: SGHTA and FQGNSA. V shed 4 bases and J 4 bases; nucleotides not matched to a gene: 3. CDR3 DNA sequence: TGTGCCAGCAGCTCGAGGGACAGGGGCTATGGCTACACCTTC. Translation gives CASSSRDRGYGYTF.

J is TRBJ2-3 and V is TRBV6-2 or TRBV6-3, with a tentative D call TRBD2 (6 bases). The germline V gene encodes CDR1 MNHEY and CDR2 SVGEGT. The CDR3 length is 20 residues. The V end was cut by 0 bases, the J end by 4 bases, with 26 bases between. The CDR3 loop is CASSYSVYGYSGGRADTQYF. The CDR3 DNA is TGTGCCAGCAGTTACTCGGTATATGGCTACTCCGGGGGAAGAGCAGATACGCAGTATTTT.

This rearrangement joins TRBV18 to TRBJ1-1, with D tentatively TRBD1 (5 bases). This CDR3 comprises 15 residues. Germline V CDR1 and CDR2: KGHSH, LQKENI. V lost 5 bases and J 1 base, leaving 14 bases between the germline ends. In DNA, the CDR3 is TGTGCCAGCTCAACCGGGGGGAAGAGGAACACTGAAGCTTTCTTT. Translated, it gives CASSTGGKRNTEAFF. Together with reference TRBV18 and TRBJ1-1, the CDR3 gives the full variable domain: NAGVMQNPRHLVRRRGQEARLRCSPMKGHSHVYWYRQLPEEGLKFMVYLQKENIIDESGMPKERFSAEFPKEGPSILRIQQVVRGDSAAYFCASSTGGKRNTEAFFGQGTRLTVV.

This chain links TRBV18 with TRBJ2-3; possible D gene TRBD1, 5 bases. The CDR3 totals 13 residues. The germline V gene encodes CDR1 KGHSH and CDR2 LQKENI. The ends were cut back, 6 bases at V and 4 bases at J, with 11 bases in the middle. CDR3 loop: CASSLGQPDTQYF. The CDR3, as DNA: TGTGCCAGCTCGTTGGGGCAACCAGATACGCAGTATTTT. Together with reference TRBV18 and TRBJ2-3, the CDR3 gives the full variable domain: NAGVMQNPRHLVRRRGQEARLRCSPMKGHSHVYWYRQLPEEGLKFMVYLQKENIIDESGMPKERFSAEFPKEGPSILRIQQVVRGDSAAYFCASSLGQPDTQYFGPGTRLTVL.

The chain links TRBV7-2 to TRBJ2-2, with a tentative D call TRBD1 (5 bases). V was trimmed by 2 bases and J by 1 base, leaving 8 bases between them. This CDR3 spans 15 amino acids. The V gene's germline CDR1 is SGHTA and CDR2 FQGNSA. Written as DNA, the CDR3 is TGTGCCAGCAGCTTATCTCAGGGGAACACCGGGGAGCTGTTTTTT. It encodes CASSLSQGNTGELFF.

The chain uses TRBV11-2 and TRBJ2-1; D not certain. CDR3 length: 14 amino acids. Germline values: CDR1 SGHAT, CDR2 FQNNGV. With 1 base removed from V and 9 bases from J, the gap between germline ends came to 13 bases. The CDR3 loop is CASSLVLGDGEQFF. CDR3 in DNA: TGTGCCAGCAGCTTAGTGCTAGGCGATGGTGAGCAGTTCTTC.

This rearrangement joins TRBV20-1 to TRBJ2-5; D call uncertain. Trimming shortened V by 0 bases and J by 12 bases, and 8 bases separated the two germline ends. Germline V gene lookup returns CDR1 DFQATT and CDR2 SNEGSKA (reference sequence). The CDR3 has 10 amino acids. CDR3 sequence (DNA): TGCAGTGCTAGAGAGGGCACGAAGTACTTC. Protein: CSAREGTKYF.

The table lists this clone with a count of one. The V and J genes are TRBV7-3 and TRBJ2-5, with 12 bases lining up with TRBD2. The germline V gene encodes CDR1 SGHTA and CDR2 FQGTGA. J lost 2 bases, V lost 5 bases, and 3 bases had no gene match. The CDR3 is made up of 15 amino acids. In DNA, the CDR3 is TGTGCCAGCAGCATCGGACTAGCGGGGCAAGAGACCCAGTACTTC. Amino acids: CASSIGLAGQETQYF.

The V call is TRBV11-3, the J call TRBJ1-5; TRBD1 matches 9 bases. The CDR3 totals 17 residues. Trimming cost V 3 bases and J 2 bases; bases outside gene matches: 8. In germline, CDR1 is SGHNT, CDR2 YENEEA. CDR3: CASSFPGTGFGNQPQHF. CDR3 nucleotide sequence: TGTGCCAGCAGCTTTCCCGGGACAGGGTTTGGCAATCAGCCCCAGCATTTT.

J is TRBJ1-3 and V is TRBV10-3, with unresolved D. Germline V lookup: CDR1 ENHRY, CDR2 SYGVKD. This CDR3 spans 13 amino acids. V gave up 0 bases and J gave up 7 bases, with 7 bases separating them. CDR3 in amino acids: CAISESSGNTIYF. The CDR3 DNA sequence: TGTGCCATCAGTGAGTCGTCGGGGAACACCATATATTTT.

The V and J genes are TRBV7-6 and TRBJ2-5; 11 nucleotides match TRBD2. Trimming at V came to 5 bases and at J to 0 bases, leaving 2 bases not matched to a gene. The germline CDR1 and CDR2 sequences are SGHVS and FNYEAQ. CDR3 size: 15 residues. This CDR3 is CASSRLAGNQETQYF. CDR3 bases: TGTGCCAGCAGCCGACTAGCGGGGAACCAAGAGACCCAGTACTTC.